One and the same sample provided the 8 T cell receptor beta chains below, sequenced in a study of blood T cell repertoires in COVID-19. TCRdb's copy holds only in-frame clones and misses some; the assay was immunoSEQ multiplex PCR. The data hold a few hundred thousand clones, with around nine tenths observed a single time. Sequencing was performed on peripheral blood. The receptors were sampled from a woman aged 55-70 years with COVID-19, enrolled during active disease.

This clone came up once. The V gene is TRBV28, the J gene TRBJ2-7; maybe TRBD2 (6 bases). V gave up 6 bases and J gave up 1 base, with 16 bases separating them. The CDR3 covers 15 residues. Germline V gene lookup returns CDR1 MDHEN and CDR2 SYDVKM. Here the CDR3 DNA reads TGTGCCAGCAGCTGGGGCGGGGCCCCTTCCTACGAGCAGTACTTC. Translating gives CASSWGGAPSYEQYF.

This chain links TRBV19 with TRBJ2-5, with 8 bases that match TRBD2. The CDR3 spans 15 residues. Germline CDR1 LNHDA, CDR2 SQIVND (reference sequence). J was trimmed by 3 bases and V by 10 bases; bases with no gene match: 13. CDR3 loop: CAISPRGGQEETQYF. As DNA, the CDR3 is TGTGCCATTTCCCCCCGGGGGGGGCAGGAAGAGACCCAGTACTTC.

This chain links TRBV3-1 (or the pseudogene TRBV3-2) with TRBJ2-5; 14 bases align to TRBD2. This CDR3 contains 17 residues. With 3 bases clipped from V and 2 bases from J, the junction kept 5 bases outside the gene matches. Germline V lookup: CDR1 LGHDT, CDR2 YNNKEL (reference sequence). CDR3 residues: CASSQGLAGDFQETQYF. The CDR3 region has the DNA TGTGCCAGCAGCCAGGGACTAGCGGGGGATTTTCAAGAGACCCAGTACTTC.

J is TRBJ1-5 and V is TRBV4-1; tentatively, D is TRBD1 (5 bases). This CDR3 region has 16 residues. The V gene lost 4 bases and the J gene lost 8 bases, with 21 bases spanning the gap. Germline CDR1 is MGHRA and CDR2 is YSYEKL. CDR3 amino acids: CASSRGQGLRLEPQHF. CDR3 bases: TGCGCCAGCAGCCGCGGCCAGGGCCTTAGGTTGGAGCCCCAGCATTTT.

The genes are TRBV19 and TRBJ1-1; maybe TRBD1 (6 bases). Germline loops: CDR1 LNHDA, CDR2 SQIVND (reference sequence). V lost 2 bases and J 1 base, leaving 20 bases between the germline ends. The CDR3 is made up of 18 amino acids. For the CDR3, the DNA is TGTGCCAGTAGTATATGGGGGCACAGTGGGCGGGCGAACACTGAAGCTTTCTTT. Amino acid sequence: CASSIWGHSGRANTEAFF. The full variable domain, with the rest looked up from reference TRBV19 and TRBJ1-1, is DGGITQSPKYLFRKEGQNVTLSCEQNLNHDAMYWYRQDPGQGLRLIYYSQIVNDFQKGDIAEGYSVSREKKESFPLTVTSAQKNPTAFYLCASSIWGHSGRANTEAFFGQGTRLTVV.

V usage is TRBV11-3 and J usage is TRBJ2-2; 8 bases are shared with TRBD1. Germline CDR1 and CDR2: SGHNT and YENEEA. This CDR3 spans 15 amino acids. J was trimmed by 7 bases and V by 0 bases; bases with no gene match: 4. In nucleotides, the CDR3 is TGTGCCAGCAGCTTAGACAGGGGGCGCGGCGGGGAGCTGTTTTTT. This gives the protein CASSLDRGRGGELFF.

This chain uses TRBV19 with TRBJ2-7; TRBD1 matches 9 bases. Per the germline V gene, CDR1 is LNHDA and CDR2 is SQIVND (reference sequence). The CDR3 runs 17 residues. With V trimmed by 6 bases and J by 1 base, 13 bases remained unmatched. The chain's CDR3 is CASSSVSDRGNSYEQYF. For the CDR3, the DNA is TGTGCCAGTAGCTCCGTCTCCGACAGGGGGAATTCCTACGAGCAGTACTTC.

This chain uses TRBV5-1 with TRBJ2-1; tentatively, D is TRBD1 (6 bases). The CDR3 extends over 18 amino acids. Germline CDR1 reads SGHRS; CDR2 reads YFSETQ. Between the trimmed V and J ends, which lost 0 bases and 0 bases, there was a span of 16 bases. Here the CDR3 reads CASSLVPQGSTSYNEQFF. The CDR3 coding sequence is TGCGCCAGCAGCTTGGTGCCACAGGGCTCGACCTCCTACAATGAGCAGTTCTTC.